Given below is one TCR beta chain in context. These data are taken from a study of blood T cell repertoires in COVID-19. Overall study: T cells, B-cell-depleted T cells, or PBMCs supplied cDNA or gDNA.

Per the authors' pipeline: Quantification of nucleated cells was approximated via reference gene primer amplification. Only in-frame clones appear in the TCRdb table, and some are missing; sequencing was by immunoSEQ multiplex PCR. For V, J and clone size, that table is used; D and trimming come from the DNA. The sample has just under 350,000 clones; roughly 90% are singletons. One Seattle source followed patients from active infection through their disease course. CDR3 length equals 15 residues. Germline values: CDR1 SGDLS, CDR2 YYNGEE. V was shortened by 0 bases and J by 8 bases, with 12 bases between the two germline ends.

The J gene is TRBJ1-6, the V gene TRBV9, with D tentatively TRBD1 (6 bases). The sequencing sample was made of peripheral blood. The TCR comes from a woman in her seventies with COVID-19, enrolled during active disease. The CDR3 DNA reads as TGTGCCAGCAGCGTAGCTCCAGGGGTGCATTCACCCCTCCACTTT. It yields the protein CASSVAPGVHSPLHF.